The 20 T cell receptor beta chains listed next were all sequenced from one sample in a study of T cell responses to AZD1222 COVID-19 vaccine. Sequencing used immunoSEQ multiplex PCR; TCRdb keeps in-frame clones, though not all of them. The sample has under 95,000 clones, around 90% seen once. The specimen comprised peripheral blood, sampled on day 0 of AZD1222 vaccination. These receptors came from an adult in good health.

The rearrangement uses TRBV10-3 and TRBJ2-5; 8 nucleotides match TRBD2. The CDR3 is 14 amino acids. Looked up from germline, CDR1 is ENHRY and CDR2 is SYGVKD. Trimming cost V 5 bases and J 5 bases; bases outside gene matches: 7. CDR3 residues: CAISSRSGVETQYF. CDR3 in DNA: TGTGCCATCAGTTCCCGTAGCGGGGTGGAGACCCAGTACTTC.

This clone was observed once. The CDR3 bases are TGTGCCAGCAGCTTAGCGAGCCGCGGGGGGTTCCACGAGCAGTACTTC. This translates into CASSLASRGGFHEQYF. The rearrangement joins TRBV7-2 to TRBJ2-7, with 8 positions matching TRBD2. In germline, CDR1 is SGHTA, CDR2 FQGNSA. Trimming removed 0 bases from V and 5 bases from J; junction bases left unmatched: 9. The CDR3 covers 16 residues.

The rearrangement uses TRBV18 and TRBJ1-3, with D possibly being TRBD1 (5 bases). The CDR3 spans 19 residues. The V and J ends lost 2 bases and 0 bases respectively, with 20 bases between them. Germline lookup yields CDR1 KGHSH and CDR2 LQKENI. CDR3 in DNA: TGTGCCAGCTCACCAGGAGCAGGAATAAGGGGAGTCTCTGGAAACACCATATATTTT. Translating it yields CASSPGAGIRGVSGNTIYF.

This clone has a single count. The chain carries TRBV2 and TRBJ1-4, with D possibly TRBD1 on 5 matching bases. The germline V gene encodes CDR1 SNHLY and CDR2 FYNNEI. The V gene lost 7 bases and the J gene lost 3 bases, with 12 bases spanning the gap. This CDR3 comprises 14 residues. CDR3 in DNA: TGTGCCAGCACCCGACAGCCACCTAATGAAAAACTGTTTTTT. It is translated as CASTRQPPNEKLFF.

This chain connects TRBV9 to TRBJ1-5; the D gene is possibly TRBD1 (5 bases). The germline V and J ends were trimmed by 0 bases and 5 bases, with 15 bases remaining between them. Per germline, CDR1 SGDLS and CDR2 YYNGEE. The CDR3 runs 16 residues. CDR3 DNA sequence: TGTGCCAGCAGCGTAGGGGTCAACCCGGGGGATCAGCCCCAGCATTTT. Protein product: CASSVGVNPGDQPQHF.

The chain has TRBV7-3 and TRBJ1-2; D perhaps matches TRBD1 (5 bases). With 0 bases removed from V and 2 bases from J, the gap between germline ends came to 10 bases. Germline V CDR1 and CDR2: SGHTA, FQGTGA. There are 15 residues in the CDR3. In DNA form, the CDR3 reads TGTGCCAGCAGCTTAACGCCAGGGCCGAACTATGGCTACACCTTC. Protein product: CASSLTPGPNYGYTF.

This chain links TRBV12-5 with TRBJ2-7; TRBD1 matches 9 bases. The CDR3 has 15 amino acids. CDR1 is LGHNT and CDR2 is FRNRAP in the germline V gene. J gave up 4 bases and V 6 bases, and 10 bases lay outside the gene matches. The CDR3 region is CASGDMTGGKYEQYF. CDR3 DNA: TGTGCTAGTGGAGATATGACAGGGGGAAAATACGAGCAGTACTTC.

The rearrangement links TRBV11-2 to TRBJ1-1; D unclear. The ends were cut back, 7 bases at V and 5 bases at J, with 14 bases in the middle. Germline CDR1 reads SGHAT; CDR2 reads FQNNGV. The CDR3 spans 13 residues. The CDR3 reads CASKLHQATEAFF. The DNA for the CDR3 is TGTGCCAGCAAGCTCCACCAGGCAACTGAAGCTTTCTTT.

The chain has TRBV4-3 and TRBJ1-3; the D gene is possibly TRBD1 (5 bases). This CDR3 is 15 amino acids long. Deletions cut 0 bases from V and 6 bases from J, with 12 bases between. Per the germline V gene, CDR1 is LGHNA and CDR2 is YSLEER. CDR3 nucleotide sequence: TGCGCCAGCAGCCAAGATTGGGCAGGACAAAACACCATATATTTT. Its protein product is CASSQDWAGQNTIYF.

This chain uses TRBV27 with TRBJ2-2; D is possibly TRBD2 (7 bases). V was trimmed by 7 bases and J by 0 bases, leaving 12 bases between them. Looked up from germline, CDR1 is MNHEY and CDR2 is SMNVEV (reference sequence). The CDR3 sequence is 15 residues long. The CDR3 region is CASTTGGPNTGELFF. DNA for the CDR3: TGTGCCAGCACCACGGGGGGCCCGAACACCGGGGAGCTGTTTTTT.

There are a few counts of this clone. V and J are TRBV11-3 and TRBJ1-1; D is unresolved. The germline CDR1 and CDR2 sequences are SGHNT and YENEEA. This CDR3 is 13 amino acids long. V lost 4 bases and J lost 4, with 10 bases in between. The DNA for the CDR3 is TGTGCCAGCAGCTCAGACCGGTTCACTGAAGCTTTCTTT. Its protein product is CASSSDRFTEAFF.

This sequence joins TRBV4-3 and TRBJ2-2, with a possible D match to TRBD2 (6 bases). Germline lookup yields CDR1 LGHNA and CDR2 YSLEER. Trimming left V 1 base short and J 8 bases short, with 14 bases between. This CDR3 has 15 residues. The CDR3 sequence is CASSQVSGVLGELFF. CDR3 DNA sequence: TGCGCCAGCAGCCAAGTTTCGGGGGTGTTGGGGGAGCTGTTTTTT.

This clone has a single count. The gene calls are TRBV7-3 and TRBJ2-3, with 8 nucleotides matching TRBD2. The CDR3 covers 16 residues. The ends lost 5 bases at V and 1 base at J; junction bases unmatched: 8. The germline V gene encodes CDR1 SGHTA and CDR2 FQGTGA. The CDR3 sequence: CASSLSGGAGTDTQYF. For the CDR3, the DNA is TGTGCCAGCAGCCTCTCCGGGGGGGCCGGCACAGATACGCAGTATTTT. The full variable domain, rest sourced from reference TRBV7-3 and TRBJ2-3, is GAGVSQTPSNKVTEKGKYVELRCDPISGHTALYWYRQSLGQGPEFLIYFQGTGAADDSGLPNDRFFAVRPEGSVSTLKIQRTERGDSAVYLCASSLSGGAGTDTQYFGPGTRLTVL.

The chain is built from TRBV25-1 and TRBJ2-1, with D perhaps matching TRBD2 (5 bases). This CDR3 has 15 residues. Trimming left V 1 base short and J 2 bases short, with 9 bases between. CDR1 and CDR2 (germline): MGHDK, SYGVNS. CDR3 in DNA: TGTGCCAGCAGTGAATTTGCGGGTGCCTACAATGAGCAGTTCTTC. As protein: CASSEFAGAYNEQFF.

In DNA form, the CDR3 reads TGTGCCAGCAGCCAAGCCCGAGGGGACTCCTACAATGAGCAGTTCTTC. Its translation is CASSQARGDSYNEQFF. V is TRBV3-1 (or the pseudogene TRBV3-2) and J is TRBJ2-1, with D perhaps TRBD1 or TRBD2 (5 bases each). Trimming cost V 1 base and J 0 bases, with 10 bases left between them. Germline V gene sequence: CDR1 LGHDT, CDR2 YNNKEL (reference sequence). The CDR3 sequence is 16 residues long.

The rearrangement uses TRBV29-1 and TRBJ1-2; D gene unclear. From germline, CDR1 is SQVTM and CDR2 ANQGSEA. With 5 bases removed from V and 0 bases from J, the gap between germline ends came to 13 bases. The CDR3 covers 14 residues. CDR3: CSVNRAAPNYGYTF. The CDR3 DNA sequence: TGCAGCGTTAATCGGGCTGCCCCTAACTATGGCTACACCTTC.

The chain links TRBV7-9 to TRBJ1-2; D not certain. Trimming stripped 5 bases from V and 0 bases from J, with 7 bases between. This CDR3 is 13 amino acids long. Germline loops: CDR1 SEHNR, CDR2 FQNEAQ (reference sequence). Here the CDR3 DNA reads TGTGCCAGCAGCCAGGCAGCTAACTATGGCTACACCTTC. It yields the protein CASSQAANYGYTF.

The J gene is TRBJ1-3, the V gene TRBV7-2; a weak D match, TRBD1 (6 bases). This CDR3 spans 14 amino acids. Per germline, CDR1 SGHTA and CDR2 FQGNSA. V lost 3 bases and J 4 bases, leaving 10 bases between the germline ends. The CDR3 here is CASSFTGPGNTIYF. In nucleotides, the CDR3 is TGTGCCAGCAGCTTTACAGGGCCGGGAAACACCATATATTTT.

The J gene is TRBJ1-4, the V gene TRBV6-1, with D possibly being TRBD1 (6 bases). The V and J ends lost 1 base and 8 bases respectively, with 8 bases between them. The CDR3 runs 13 residues. Germline-derived CDR1 and CDR2 are MNHNS and SASEGT. The CDR3 DNA follows: TGTGCCAGCAGTGAAGAGCAGGGGGAAAAACTGTTTTTT. Translating it yields CASSEEQGEKLFF.

V usage is TRBV5-1 and J usage is TRBJ1-2, with 9 nucleotides matching TRBD1. This CDR3 is 14 amino acids long. V was clipped by 0 bases and J by 5 bases; unmatched bases: 2. The germline CDR1 and CDR2 sequences are SGHRS and YFSETQ. CDR3 nucleotides: TGCGCCAGCAGCTTGGCCGGGACAGGGTATGGCTACACCTTC. This translates into CASSLAGTGYGYTF.